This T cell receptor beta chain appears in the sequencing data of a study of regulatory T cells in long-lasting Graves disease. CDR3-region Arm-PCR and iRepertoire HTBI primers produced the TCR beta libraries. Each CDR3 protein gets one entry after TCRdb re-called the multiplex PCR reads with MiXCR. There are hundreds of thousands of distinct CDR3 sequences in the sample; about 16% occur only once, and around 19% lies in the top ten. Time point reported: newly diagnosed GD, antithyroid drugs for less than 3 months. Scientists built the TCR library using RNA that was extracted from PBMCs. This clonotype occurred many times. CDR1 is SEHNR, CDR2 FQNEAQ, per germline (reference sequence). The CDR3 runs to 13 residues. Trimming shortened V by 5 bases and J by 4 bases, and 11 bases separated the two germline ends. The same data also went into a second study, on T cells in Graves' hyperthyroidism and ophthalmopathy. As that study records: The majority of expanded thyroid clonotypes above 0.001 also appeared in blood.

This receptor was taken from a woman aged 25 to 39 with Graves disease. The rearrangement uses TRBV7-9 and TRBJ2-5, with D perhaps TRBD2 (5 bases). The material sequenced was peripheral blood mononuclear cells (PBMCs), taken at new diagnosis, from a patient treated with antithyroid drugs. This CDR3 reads CASSPGEGETQYF. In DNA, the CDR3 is TGTGCCAGCAGCCCCGGCGAGGGAGAGACCCAGTACTTC.